This T cell receptor beta chain was identified in a study of shared clonotypes between healthy human individuals (dated by TCRdb to about 2020). About the study as a whole: Three men and a couple of women, aged 18 to 49 years, made up the cohort. For each donor, CD4 naive and CD4 memory were each given three plates, CD8 naive was given two plates, and CD8 memory was given one plate. The study deeply sequenced blood TCR repertoires of about 5 healthy adults to estimate repertoire size and the extent of clonotype sharing between individuals. To increase sequencing depth and limit assay-specific biases, TCR repertoire library preparation and sequencing were carried out by different laboratories using diverse techniques. Leukapheresis yielded between about 0.85 and 10 billion PBMCs per donor.

The donors were healthy, HIV-negative adults who had no recently reported acute infections or vaccinations. All donors were Caucasian adults living in Nashville, Tennessee, USA. CD4+ T cells were enriched through magnetic negative selection, after which naive cells were positively selected on CD45RA and the remaining negative fraction served as the memory subset. After blood collection by leukapheresis, PBMCs were isolated using Ficoll-Histopaque density gradient centrifugation and then cryopreserved in the vapor phase of liquid nitrogen. Purity and quantity of every magnetically sorted T cell population were checked by analytical flow cytometry. Genomic DNA was isolated from every sorted fraction and measured by UV absorbance on a Nanodrop 2000c. Using the deep immunoSEQ assay, TCR CDR3 regions were amplified from genomic DNA by multiplex PCR. Genomic DNA extracted from each cell subset was distributed evenly over all wells of several immunoSEQ 96-well plates, and each plate served as one replicate. For sorted subsets, around 200 ng genomic DNA, equal to tens of thousands of T cell genomes, was loaded into each replicate PCR. Purified libraries were quantified with a Qubit 3.0 fluorometer, sized on a Bioanalyzer 2100, and re-quantified with the KAPA Library Quantification kit. Every immunoSEQ 96-well plate was sequenced on a dedicated single-read 150-cycle Illumina NextSeq 550 flow cell. The authors processed their data as follows. The immunoSEQ output contained only junctional sequences without quality scores, so filtering could not match that applied to full-length reads. To assign V/J genes and CDR3, sequences were annotated using PyIR, a Python wrapper for IgBLAST v1.9, with IMGT germline references. Reads were filtered out if the reads had weak V/J assignments (E-value above 1e-6), no CDR3, stop codons, out-of-frame junctions, or ambiguous translated residues. V3J clonotypes were defined as sequences sharing the same inferred V gene, J gene, and CDR3 amino acid sequence. Percentage overlap between repertoires was calculated by dividing the number of shared unique clonotypes by the size of the smaller repertoire. RTK rarefaction, the Chao1 estimator, and Recon v2.1 estimates of unobserved clonotypes were used to assess repertoire richness. Generation probabilities for all TCRbeta clonotypes obtained by the gDNA method from a few donors were computed using OLGA. In TCRdb, the immuneACCESS table is reduced to in-frame sequences with V and J assigned. These tables do not hold every clone; where another copy was compared, an unresolved V gene accounts for under half, and the others remain unexplained. V and J calls and clone size are copied from that table; D and trimming were computed from the DNA. This sample holds 1,400,000 or so clones; approximately 98.5% were observed only once. About 0.34% of the sample rests with the top ten.

In the germline V gene (reference sequence), CDR1 corresponds to DFQATT and CDR2 to SNEGSKA. Including the terminal cysteine and phenylalanine, the CDR3 comprises 10 residues. Just CDR3 DNA is preserved here, 30 bases in frame from base 1. V loses 7 bases of germline sequence and J loses 10 bases, and the interval between the two ends is 11 bases. The full study reports these points: When four donors were compared, the shared fraction of clonotypes was about 5.5% for naive CD4, approximately 3.5% for naive CD8, 2.3% for memory CD4, and 0.3% to 0.5% for memory CD8. The genetic and exposure-history diversity represented was limited by the small number of donors. Even with the large sequencing depth, rarefaction of the sorted-subset datasets indicated that sequencing was incomplete. Compared with non-shared clonotypes, the clonotypes found in all four sorted-subset donors had higher generation probabilities. Pairwise subsampling led to the expectation that sequencing depth would affect the degree of clonotype sharing among donors. Sampling was limited to blood, and TCR repertoires in tissue likely differ from TCR repertoires in blood. Estimated clonotype richness was generally larger for naive than for memory subsets.

Only one count was recorded for this clone. The antigen it recognizes is unknown. No much larger clone exists at a distance of one base, and base qualities are not known. Source material: naive CD4+ T cells sorted from blood. The cell subset or site label, as the study defines it: CD45RA+ positively selected. The chain employs TRBV20-1 and TRBJ2-1; the D segment is perhaps TRBD1 or TRBD2, each sharing 5 matched bases. This receptor was taken from a man aged 25 to 40 in good health. The DNA is as follows: TGCAGTGTCCCCGGGGCCGAGCAGTTCTTC. Its translation reads: CSVPGAEQFF.